The TCR beta chain under discussion was sequenced for a study of early stage breast cancer tumors (dated by TCRdb to 2016 to 2017). Study-wide context: Of the approximately 15 invasive breast tumors, about 13 were found to be estrogen receptor-positive, progesterone receptor-positive and HER2-negative. The samples as a whole yielded under 3,500,000 detected templates, corresponding to 850,000 to 1,400,000 unique clonotypes. On average, each sample got about 9.3-fold read coverage. Of the roughly twelve ER+/PR+/HER2- tumors, eight were classified as invasive ductal carcinomas and four as invasive lobular carcinomas. Broader findings and caveats from the paper: Compared with adjacent normal breast tissue, tumors had roughly 2.5-fold higher T cell density and higher clonality. Enriched TCRB sequences shared across patients were found to be mostly commonly generated sequences that were unlikely to play an important role in the tumor microenvironment. Analysis by tumor subtype was prevented by the small cohort size. Chain pairing and functional markers such as CD4, CD8 and FOXP3 were missed by bulk genomic DNA sequencing of unsorted cells. Repertoires from blood resembled normal breast more closely than tumor, and using blood as a reference for each tissue separated tumor from normal in most of the 16 patients.

Worth noting for this clone: This receptor's antigen is unknown. No clone much larger than this one lies a single base away; base qualities are absent.

The study profiled bulk TCR beta-chain repertoires in matched peripheral blood, tumor and adjacent normal breast tissue taken from some 15 patients with early-stage breast cancer. Before surgery, about 5-11 mL of whole blood was collected in EDTA tubes and processed within 2 hours. Ficoll-Paque centrifugation in SepMate-50 tubes was used to isolate peripheral blood mononuclear cells. PBMCs were cryopreserved in 90% FBS with approximately 10% DMSO in aliquots of roughly 2 to 4.5 million cells and stored in liquid nitrogen. Genomic DNA was extracted with the Qiagen AllPrep DNA/RNA Mini kit. Trimming at the junction amounts to 5 bases on V and 7 bases on J, and the germline ends lie 12 bases apart. The cysteine opens and the phenylalanine closes a CDR3 of 13 amino acids. Only the CDR3 part of the read is kept: 39 bases, read in frame from the first base. The germline V gene specifies MDHEN as CDR1 and SYDVKM as CDR2.

Each sample was amplified in two independent genomic DNA replicates, using roughly 0.51 ug for blood and 1.5 ug for tumor or normal breast. Following the manufacturer's instructions, the ImmunoSeq Intro kit was used to carry out TCRB sequencing on genomic DNA. For absolute quantification, the roughly 30-cycle multiplex PCR included proprietary primers along with spike-in control sequences. Single-end 150-bp reads were used to sequence an 87-bp fragment spanning the CDR3 plus the flanking V and J genes. Seven samples, each with two replicates, were multiplexed per lane of an Illumina MiSeq using version 3.0 chemistry. The original pipeline was this. The vendor's proprietary pipeline processed the raw data and merged both replicates into a single result for each sample. Productive rearrangements sharing the V-gene family, CDR3 amino acid sequence and J-gene segment were defined as clonotypes. Clonality was calculated as 1 minus the normalized Shannon entropy (Pielou evenness) of TCRB abundances. To estimate T cell density, the total number of templates was divided by the number of input cells, which was inferred from the amount of DNA input. Total repertoire diversity and clonality were estimated with Recon using default parameters. Clonotypes with over 0.1% abundance in tumor and at least 32-fold higher abundance in tumor than in normal breast were defined as tumor-enriched. TCRdb holds this immuneACCESS table with in-frame rearrangements only. Some clones are missing; in checked studies, unresolved V genes explain under half, and the rest has no known cause. D and trimming come from the DNA, and the V and J calls and clone size come from that table. This sample holds some 72,000 clones; roughly 84% were observed only once. The ten biggest clones cover 3.5% of the sample.

This chain joins TRBV28 to TRBJ1-5; the D gene is perhaps TRBD1, from 6 matching bases. The source material was blood. The receptor's source is a person in their sixties with breast cancer. The sequenced DNA is TGTGCCAGCAGTGGGGGGCTTACGCAGCCCCAGCATTTT. It codes for CASSGGLTQPQHF.